The following is a T cell receptor beta chain sequence with its context. This record belongs to a study of cytomegalovirus exposure and HLA in healthy donors. The PCR contained 60 Vbeta and 13 Jbeta primers. Using immunoSEQ multiplex PCR, the repertoire was profiled, and TCRdb retains in-frame clones only, with some absent. The table for this sample gives about 210,000 clones. Trimming left V 4 bases short and J 4 bases short, with 13 bases between. Germline CDR1 reads WSHSY; CDR2 reads SAAADI. The CDR3 length is 14 residues. The sequence came from a woman in her 30s in good health and CMV-seropositive. The sample was PBMCs. The rearrangement links TRBV10-2 to TRBJ1-1; weak D call: TRBD1 (5 bases). The CDR3 is CASSVRDFGTEAFF. DNA of the CDR3: TGCGCCAGCAGTGTCAGGGATTTTGGCACTGAAGCTTTCTTT.